This is a list of T cell receptor beta chains from one sample in a study of blood T cells in healthy people across ages. MiXCR was run by TCRdb on the 5' RACE reads, yielding one entry per CDR3 protein. This table holds some 760,000 distinct CDR3 sequences, 20% to 30% found once. These records were also assigned to another study, of T cells of mothers and their children.

Sequencing input: blood. These receptor sequences come from a boy aged 5-17 years in good health. The CDR3 runs from the conserved cysteine through the conserved F or W. Fields, in order: J gene, D gene, CDR3 length, V gene, clone size, CDR3 DNA, CDR3 protein. A D gene is named only where the DNA matches it firmly. Clone size, where shown, is once, few, many, or a class for clones that have expanded.

>TRBJ2-5|TRBD1|14|TRBV5-8|.
TGTGCCAGCAGCAGGACAGGGATTGAAGAGACCCAGTACTTC
CASSRTGIEETQYF
>TRBJ2-5|.|14|TRBV7-7|many
TGTGCTAGCAGCTTAGTAGCGGAGCAAGAGACCCAGTACTTC
CASSLVAEQETQYF
>TRBJ1-2|TRBD1|14|TRBV12-3/TRBV12-4|few
TGTGCCAGCAGCGGGACAGGGGGAACCTTTGGCTACACCTTC
CASSGTGGTFGYTF
>TRBJ1-2|.|12|TRBV20-1|.
TGCAGTGCTCCAAGCGTCGACTATGGCTACACCTTC
CSAPSVDYGYTF
>TRBJ2-1|TRBD2|16|TRBV7-2|.
TGTGCCAGCAGCCCCTATCAGCCTAGCGGGGCAAATGAGCAGTTCTTC
CASSPYQPSGANEQFF
>TRBJ2-7|.|13|TRBV28|.
TGTGCCAGCAGCTGGACAGGGAGGGACGAGCAGTACTTC
CASSWTGRDEQYF
>TRBJ1-4|TRBD1|14|TRBV7-9|.
TGTGCCAGCAGCTTATCTACAGGGGGTGAAAAACTGTTTTTT
CASSLSTGGEKLFF
>TRBJ2-5|.|13|TRBV20-1|.
TGCAGTGCTAGATTGGGTGCGAAAGAGACCCAGTACTTC
CSARLGAKETQYF
>TRBJ2-1|.|17|TRBV10-3|few
TGTGCCATCAGTGAGTCAGGACATCAGTTCTCCTACAATGAGCAGTTCTTC
CAISESGHQFSYNEQFF
>TRBJ2-3|TRBD2|13|TRBV25-1|.
TGTGCCAGCACCCTAGCGGGGACAGATACGCAGTATTTT
CASTLAGTDTQYF
>TRBJ2-2|.|14|TRBV28|.
TGTGCCAGCAGTACCCGACGGAACACCGGGGAGCTGTTTTTT
CASSTRRNTGELFF
>TRBJ2-7|.|15|TRBV13|.
TGTGCCAGCAGCTCCCCGGACGGTAGCCTCTACGAGCAGTACTTC
CASSSPDGSLYEQYF
>TRBJ2-3|TRBD2|15|TRBV4-3|.
TGCGCCAGCAGCCGGGGAGCGGGGGCGGGGGATACGCAGTATTTT
CASSRGAGAGDTQYF
>TRBJ1-2|.|18|TRBV14|.
TGTGCCAGCAGCCAAGATCCAGCTCGGGCAGGGCTAGACTATGGCTACACCTTC
CASSQDPARAGLDYGYTF
>TRBJ2-5|TRBD1|13|TRBV20-1|many
TGCAGTGCCAGGCGGACAGGCCCAGAGACCCAGTACTTC
CSARRTGPETQYF
>TRBJ2-1|.|16|TRBV5-1|.
TGCGCCAGCAGGTCATATCAGACCAGCTCCTACAATGAGCAGTTCTTC
CASRSYQTSSYNEQFF
>TRBJ2-2|.|13|TRBV29-1|few
TGCAGCGTTGATGTCTCGAACACCGGGGAGCTGTTTTTT
CSVDVSNTGELFF
>TRBJ2-1|TRBD2|20|TRBV28|few
TGTGCCAGCACCACCCTTAGACGGGGACTAGCGGGAGGTCGAGAAAATGAGCAGTTCTTC
CASTTLRRGLAGGRENEQFF
>TRBJ1-3|.|16|TRBV20-1|.
TGCAGTGCCAGCAGGGCAGGGGTCGTTTCTGGAAACACCATATATTTT
CSASRAGVVSGNTIYF
>TRBJ2-1|TRBD2|15|TRBV24-1|few
TGTGCCACCAGTGCGACTAGCGGGGGGTACAATGAGCAGTTCTTC
CATSATSGGYNEQFF
>TRBJ2-5|.|13|TRBV4-1|.
TGCGCCAGCAGCCAAGTCCAGTTTGAGACCCAGTACTTC
CASSQVQFETQYF
>TRBJ2-6|.|14|TRBV29-1|few
TGCAGCGTTGAAGCAGACTCTGGGGCCAACGTCCTGACTTTC
CSVEADSGANVLTF
>TRBJ2-7|.|14|TRBV3-1|few
TGTGCCAGCAGCCAGATGGGCGTCTCCTACGAGCAGTACTTC
CASSQMGVSYEQYF
>TRBJ2-7|.|12|TRBV6-5|.
TGTGCCACAATCGGACAGTCCTACGAGCAGTACTTC
CATIGQSYEQYF
>TRBJ2-6|.|16|TRBV9|few
TGTGCCAGCAGCCTACAGGGTGGTCCTGGGGCCAACGTCCTGACTTTC
CASSLQGGPGANVLTF
>TRBJ2-1|.|15|TRBV18|few
TGTGCCAGCTCACTCTCACCGGGTTGGGACAATGAGCAGTTCTTC
CASSLSPGWDNEQFF
>TRBJ1-5|TRBD1|16|TRBV10-2|once
TGCGCCAGCAGTGACCCCAGGACAGGGAATAATCAGCCCCAGCATTTT
CASSDPRTGNNQPQHF
>TRBJ1-4|.|14|TRBV2|.
TGTGCCAGCAGTGAAAGGTGGACTAATGAAAAACTGTTTTTT
CASSERWTNEKLFF
>TRBJ2-2|TRBD1|18|TRBV24-1|few
TGTGCCACCAGTGATTTGGGAAGACAGGGTAGGAACACCGGGGAGCTGTTTTTT
CATSDLGRQGRNTGELFF
>TRBJ2-2|.|13|TRBV20-1|.
TGCAGTGCTTCTGACGGCTACACCGGGGAGCTGTTTTTT
CSASDGYTGELFF
>TRBJ2-7|.|14|TRBV20-1|.
TGCAGTGCTAGAGATCTTCAGGGTCAGTACGAGCAGTACTTC
CSARDLQGQYEQYF
>TRBJ1-4|.|14|TRBV3-1|.
TGTGCCAGCAGCCTGGGGCGTCCTAATGAAAAACTGTTTTTT
CASSLGRPNEKLFF
>TRBJ1-3|.|15|TRBV9|.
TGTGCCAGCAGCGTAGAAGCCTTCCCGGGAAACACCATATATTTT
CASSVEAFPGNTIYF
>TRBJ2-6|.|13|TRBV12-3/TRBV12-4|.
TGTGCCAGCCGGGAACCTGGGGCCAACGTCCTGACTTTC
CASREPGANVLTF
>TRBJ2-7|.|14|TRBV9|.
TGTGCCAGCAGCGTAGGGACATTGGACTACGAGCAGTACTTC
CASSVGTLDYEQYF
>TRBJ1-2|.|15|TRBV7-6|few
TGTGCCAGCAGCTCGGGACTGGCCCTTAACTATGGCTACACCTTC
CASSSGLALNYGYTF
>TRBJ1-1|.|12|TRBV3-1|.
TGTGCCAGCAGCCAAGTGAACAGGAAGGCTTTCTTT
CASSQVNRKAFF
>TRBJ2-2|.|14|TRBV6-4|once
TGTGCCAGCAGTGAAGAAGGGGGCACCGGGGAGCTGTTTTTT
CASSEEGGTGELFF
>TRBJ2-1|.|14|TRBV27|.
TGTGCCAGCAATCTTGGGCGGGGCAAGGGTGAGCAGTTCTTC
CASNLGRGKGEQFF
>TRBJ2-7|.|13|TRBV3-1|.
TGTGCCAGCCGGGACGGAAACTCCTACGAGCAGTACTTC
CASRDGNSYEQYF
>TRBJ2-1|.|13|TRBV5-5|.
TGTGCCAGCAGCTTAACCGATGGTTATGAGCAGTTCTTC
CASSLTDGYEQFF
>TRBJ1-4|TRBD1|17|TRBV5-1|.
TGCGCCAGCAGCTTGTCCCGGGACAGGACCTCTAATGAAAAACTGTTTTTT
CASSLSRDRTSNEKLFF
>TRBJ2-1|TRBD2|15|TRBV20-1|.
TGCAGTGCTAGTGCTCTAGCGGGAGTAGACAATGAGCAGTTCTTC
CSASALAGVDNEQFF